The 9 T cell receptor beta chains below come from one sample, sequenced in a study of shared clonotypes between healthy human individuals. Clones were read by immunoSEQ multiplex PCR, and TCRdb kept only the in-frame ones, dropping some. The table lists 2 million to 2.5 million clones, approximately 96% of them singletons. Sequencing was done on a sample of naive CD4+ T cells sorted from blood. This sample's subset: CD45RA+ positively selected. These receptors were taken from a man younger than 30 in good health.

This chain uses TRBV10-3 with TRBJ1-2; the match to TRBD1 covers 9 bases. The J segment lost 6 bases and the V segment lost 1 base, leaving 15 bases of the junction unmatched. The CDR3 is made up of 18 amino acids. CDR1 ENHRY and CDR2 SYGVKD come from the germline V gene. The CDR3 sequence is CAISEFNPGTGSHHGYTF. The CDR3 DNA sequence: TGTGCCATCAGTGAGTTTAACCCTGGGACAGGGTCTCACCATGGCTACACCTTC.

The genes are TRBV5-1 and TRBJ2-3; weak D call: TRBD1 (5 bases). The CDR3 is 15 residues long. V shed 3 bases and J shed 6 bases, with 17 bases lying between them. Germline assignment: CDR1 SGHRS and CDR2 YFSETQ. CDR3 protein: CASSSGSGLWDTQYF. CDR3 DNA: TGCGCCAGCAGCTCAGGGTCGGGTCTCTGGGATACGCAGTATTTT.

The V call is TRBV19, the J call TRBJ1-6; 10 positions agree with TRBD1. J was trimmed by 7 bases and V by 7 bases; bases with no gene match: 7. The CDR3 runs to 15 residues. Germline values: CDR1 LNHDA, CDR2 SQIVND (reference sequence). CDR3 residues: CASKIWGQGNSPLHF. The CDR3 nucleotides are TGTGCCAGTAAGATTTGGGGACAGGGGAATTCACCCCTCCACTTT.

The chain is built from TRBV11-2 and TRBJ2-2; TRBD2 might be the D (5 bases). V was shortened by 1 base and J by 0 bases, with 9 bases between the two germline ends. This CDR3 has 16 residues. Per germline, CDR1 SGHAT and CDR2 FQNNGV. The CDR3 protein is CASSLAGLANTGELFF. The DNA for the CDR3 is TGTGCCAGCAGCTTAGCTGGACTGGCGAACACCGGGGAGCTGTTTTTT.

This clone was picked up one time. J is TRBJ2-5 and V is TRBV5-5, with D uncertain. The V end lost 4 bases, the J end lost 2 bases, and 9 bases lay between the germline ends. This CDR3 is built from 13 residues. Germline V gene sequence: CDR1 SGHKS, CDR2 YYEKEE (reference sequence). The CDR3 loop reads CASSRAAQETQYF. The CDR3 region has the DNA TGTGCCAGCAGCCGGGCGGCGCAAGAGACCCAGTACTTC.

The CDR3 sequence is CASSDLASGNTIYF. The CDR3 DNA follows: TGTGCCAGCAGTGACTTAGCCTCTGGAAACACCATATATTTT. The chain has TRBV25-1 and TRBJ1-3; D is unclear. Germline CDR1 is MGHDK and CDR2 is SYGVNS. This CDR3 has 14 residues. The V end was cut by 3 bases, the J end by 0 bases, with 6 bases between. The full variable domain, completed using reference TRBV25-1 and TRBJ1-3, is EADIYQTPRYLVIGTGKKITLECSQTMGHDKMYWYQQDPGMELHLIHYSYGVNSTEKGDLSSESTVSRIRTEHFPLTLESARPSHTSQYLCASSDLASGNTIYFGEGSWLTVV.

This clone was seen a single time. Other DNA sequences from this sample encode an identical CDR3 as well. V is TRBV5-4 and J is TRBJ1-1, with 7 bases identical to TRBD1. The V and J ends lost 0 bases and 0 bases, in that order; junction bases with no gene match: 2. This CDR3 has 15 amino acids. CDR1 is SGHNT and CDR2 is YYREEE in the germline V gene (reference sequence). CDR3 bases: TGTGCCAGCAGCTTGGACAGGGGTTTGAACACTGAAGCTTTCTTT. It encodes CASSLDRGLNTEAFF.

This clone has just one count. The J gene is TRBJ2-7, the V gene TRBV9; perhaps D is TRBD1 or TRBD2 (5 bases each). Germline V gene lookup returns CDR1 SGDLS and CDR2 YYNGEE. V lost 1 base, J lost 4 bases, and 15 bases lay in between. This CDR3 has 15 residues. CDR3 DNA: TGTGCCAGCAGCGTATGGGACGGGGTGGGATACGAGCAGTACTTC. It encodes CASSVWDGVGYEQYF.

The chain recombines TRBV29-1 with TRBJ1-2; 8 bases agree with TRBD1. This CDR3 region has 15 residues. Per the germline V gene, CDR1 is SQVTM and CDR2 is ANQGSEA. The trim removed 5 bases at V and 4 bases at J, leaving 12 bases unmatched. Here the CDR3 DNA reads TGCAGCGTTATCCCCCCCGGGACAGGCCCCTATGGCTACACCTTC. Translating it yields CSVIPPGTGPYGYTF.